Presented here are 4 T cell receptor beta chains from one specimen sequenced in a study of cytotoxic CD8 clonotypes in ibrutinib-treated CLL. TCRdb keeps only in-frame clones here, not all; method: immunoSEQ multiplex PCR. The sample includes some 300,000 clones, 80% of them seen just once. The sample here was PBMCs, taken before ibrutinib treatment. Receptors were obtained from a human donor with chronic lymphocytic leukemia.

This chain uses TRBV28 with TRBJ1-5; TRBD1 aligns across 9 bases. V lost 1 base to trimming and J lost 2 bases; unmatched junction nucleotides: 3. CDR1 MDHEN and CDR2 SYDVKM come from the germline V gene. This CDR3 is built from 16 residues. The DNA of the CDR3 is TGTGCCAGCAGTTTATACAGGGGGCATGGCAATCAGCCCCAGCATTTT. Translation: CASSLYRGHGNQPQHF.

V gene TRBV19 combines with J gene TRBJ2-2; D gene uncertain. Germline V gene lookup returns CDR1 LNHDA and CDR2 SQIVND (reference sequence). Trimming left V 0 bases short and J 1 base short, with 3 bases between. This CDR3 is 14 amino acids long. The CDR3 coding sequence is TGTGCCAGTAGTATAGAGGAGAACACCGGGGAGCTGTTTTTT. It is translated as CASSIEENTGELFF.

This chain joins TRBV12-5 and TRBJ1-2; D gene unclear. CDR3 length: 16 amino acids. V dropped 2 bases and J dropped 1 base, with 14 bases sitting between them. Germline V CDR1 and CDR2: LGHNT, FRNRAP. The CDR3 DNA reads TGTGCTAGTGGTTTGTCCTCTCGGGAGGATAACTATGGCTACACCTTC. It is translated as CASGLSSREDNYGYTF.

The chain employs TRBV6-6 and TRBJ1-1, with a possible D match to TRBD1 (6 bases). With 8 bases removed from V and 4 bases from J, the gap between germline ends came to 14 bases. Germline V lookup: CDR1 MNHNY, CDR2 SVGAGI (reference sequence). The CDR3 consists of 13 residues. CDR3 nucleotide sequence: TGTGCCAGCCTACAGGGAAGGTTCACTGAAGCTTTCTTT. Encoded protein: CASLQGRFTEAFF.